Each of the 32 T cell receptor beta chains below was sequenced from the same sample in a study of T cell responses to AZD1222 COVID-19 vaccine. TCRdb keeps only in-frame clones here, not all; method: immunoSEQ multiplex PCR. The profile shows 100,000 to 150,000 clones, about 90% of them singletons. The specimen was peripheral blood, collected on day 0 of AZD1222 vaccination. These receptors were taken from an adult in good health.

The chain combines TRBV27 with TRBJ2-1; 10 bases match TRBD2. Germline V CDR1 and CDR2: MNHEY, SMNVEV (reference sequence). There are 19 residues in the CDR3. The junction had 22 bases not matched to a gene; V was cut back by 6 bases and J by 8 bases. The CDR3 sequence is CASSYIGPSGSPGVDEQFF. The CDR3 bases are TGTGCCAGCAGCTATATAGGCCCTAGCGGGAGTCCGGGGGTTGATGAGCAGTTCTTC.

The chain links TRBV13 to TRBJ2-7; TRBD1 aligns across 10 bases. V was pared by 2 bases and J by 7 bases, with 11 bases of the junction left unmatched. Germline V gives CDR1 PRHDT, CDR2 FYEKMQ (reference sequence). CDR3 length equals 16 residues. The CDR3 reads CASSLKRGTGVWEQYF. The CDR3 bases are TGTGCCAGCAGCTTAAAACGTGGGACAGGGGTCTGGGAGCAGTACTTC.

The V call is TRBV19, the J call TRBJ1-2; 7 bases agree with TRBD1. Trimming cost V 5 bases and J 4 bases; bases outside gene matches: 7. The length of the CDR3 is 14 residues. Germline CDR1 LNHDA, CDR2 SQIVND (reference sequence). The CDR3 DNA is TGTGCCAGTAGTCCACAGGGGAAAGGCTATGGCTACACCTTC. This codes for CASSPQGKGYGYTF.

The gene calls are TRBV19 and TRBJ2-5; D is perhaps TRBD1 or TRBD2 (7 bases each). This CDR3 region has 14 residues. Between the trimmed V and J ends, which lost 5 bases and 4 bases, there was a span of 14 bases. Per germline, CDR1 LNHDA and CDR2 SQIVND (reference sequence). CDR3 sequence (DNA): TGTGCCAGTAGTTCTCAGGGGGAGGGAGAGACCCAGTACTTC. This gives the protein CASSSQGEGETQYF.

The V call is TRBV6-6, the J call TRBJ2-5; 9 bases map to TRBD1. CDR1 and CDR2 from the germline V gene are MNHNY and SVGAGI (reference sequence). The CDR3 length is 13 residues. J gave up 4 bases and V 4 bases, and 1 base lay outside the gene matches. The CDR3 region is CASSWGQGETQYF. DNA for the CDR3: TGTGCCAGCAGTTGGGGACAGGGAGAGACCCAGTACTTC.

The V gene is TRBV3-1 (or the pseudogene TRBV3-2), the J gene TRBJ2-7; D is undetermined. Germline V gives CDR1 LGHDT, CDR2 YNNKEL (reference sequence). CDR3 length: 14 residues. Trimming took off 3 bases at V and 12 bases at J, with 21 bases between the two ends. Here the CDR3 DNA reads TGTGCCAGCAGCCACCGTCTTAGGAGCCGATGGGGGTACTTC. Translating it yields CASSHRLRSRWGYF.

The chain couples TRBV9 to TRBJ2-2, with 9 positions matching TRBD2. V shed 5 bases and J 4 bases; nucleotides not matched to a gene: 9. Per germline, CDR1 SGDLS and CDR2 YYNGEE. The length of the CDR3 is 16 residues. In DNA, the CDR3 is TGTGCCAGCAGGGCTGGGCGGGAGGGCCGCACCGGGGAGCTGTTTTTT. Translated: CASRAGREGRTGELFF.

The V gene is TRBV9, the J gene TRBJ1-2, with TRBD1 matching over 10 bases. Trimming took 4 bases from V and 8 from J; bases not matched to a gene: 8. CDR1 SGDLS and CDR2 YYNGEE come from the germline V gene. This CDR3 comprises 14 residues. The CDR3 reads CASSLRTGGPGYTF. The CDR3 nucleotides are TGTGCCAGCAGCCTACGGACAGGGGGTCCGGGCTACACCTTC.

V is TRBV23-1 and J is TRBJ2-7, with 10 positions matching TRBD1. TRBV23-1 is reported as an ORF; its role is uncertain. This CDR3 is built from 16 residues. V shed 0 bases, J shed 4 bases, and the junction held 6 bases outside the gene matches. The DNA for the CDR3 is TGCGCCAGCAGTCAATCGTGGGGGACAGGGGAGTACGAGCAGTACTTC. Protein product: CASSQSWGTGEYEQYF.

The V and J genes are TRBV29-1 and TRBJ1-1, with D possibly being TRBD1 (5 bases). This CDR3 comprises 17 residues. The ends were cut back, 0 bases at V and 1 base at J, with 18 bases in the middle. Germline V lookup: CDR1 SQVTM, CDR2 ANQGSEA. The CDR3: CSVEDGKGTPSNTEAFF. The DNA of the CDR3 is TGCAGCGTTGAAGATGGGAAGGGGACGCCTTCGAACACTGAAGCTTTCTTT.

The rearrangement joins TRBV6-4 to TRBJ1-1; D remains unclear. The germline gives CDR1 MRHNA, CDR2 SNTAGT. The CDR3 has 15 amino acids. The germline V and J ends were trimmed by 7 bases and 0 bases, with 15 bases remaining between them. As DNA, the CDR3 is TGTGCCAGCAAAGATTCCGGACGTCTGAACACTGAAGCTTTCTTT. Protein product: CASKDSGRLNTEAFF.

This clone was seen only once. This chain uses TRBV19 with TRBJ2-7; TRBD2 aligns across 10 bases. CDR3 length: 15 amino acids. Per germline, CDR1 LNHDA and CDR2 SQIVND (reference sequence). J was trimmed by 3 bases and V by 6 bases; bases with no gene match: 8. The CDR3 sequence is CASSQTSGYLYEQYF. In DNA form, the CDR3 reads TGTGCCAGTAGCCAGACTAGCGGGTATCTCTACGAGCAGTACTTC. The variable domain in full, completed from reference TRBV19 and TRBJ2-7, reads DGGITQSPKYLFRKEGQNVTLSCEQNLNHDAMYWYRQDPGQGLRLIYYSQIVNDFQKGDIAEGYSVSREKKESFPLTVTSAQKNPTAFYLCASSQTSGYLYEQYFGPGTRLTVT.

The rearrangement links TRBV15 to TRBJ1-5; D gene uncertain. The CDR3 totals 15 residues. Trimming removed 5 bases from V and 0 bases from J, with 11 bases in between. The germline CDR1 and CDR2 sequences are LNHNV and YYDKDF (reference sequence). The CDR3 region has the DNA TGTGCCACCAGCCCCCGCGTCATTAGCAATCAGCCCCAGCATTTT. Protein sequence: CATSPRVISNQPQHF.

The CDR3 sequence: CASSEYSRSNYGYTF. The CDR3 coding sequence is TGTGCCAGCAGCGAGTATTCTAGATCTAACTATGGCTACACCTTC. The chain links TRBV9 to TRBJ1-2; D gene ambiguous. V shed 3 bases and J shed 0 bases, with 12 bases lying between them. The germline V gene encodes CDR1 SGDLS and CDR2 YYNGEE. The CDR3 extends over 15 amino acids.

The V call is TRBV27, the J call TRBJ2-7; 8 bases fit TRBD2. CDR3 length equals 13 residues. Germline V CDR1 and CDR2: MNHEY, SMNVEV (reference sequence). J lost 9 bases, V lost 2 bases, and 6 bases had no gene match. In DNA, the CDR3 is TGTGCCAGCAGTTTAAAGCGGGAGTATGGGCAGTACTTC. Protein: CASSLKREYGQYF.

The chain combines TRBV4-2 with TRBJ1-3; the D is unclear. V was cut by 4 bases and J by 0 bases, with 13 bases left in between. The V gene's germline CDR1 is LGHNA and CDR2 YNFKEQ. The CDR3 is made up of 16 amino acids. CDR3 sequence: CASSRLEGASGNTIYF. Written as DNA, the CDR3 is TGTGCCAGCAGCCGACTAGAGGGCGCCTCTGGAAACACCATATATTTT.

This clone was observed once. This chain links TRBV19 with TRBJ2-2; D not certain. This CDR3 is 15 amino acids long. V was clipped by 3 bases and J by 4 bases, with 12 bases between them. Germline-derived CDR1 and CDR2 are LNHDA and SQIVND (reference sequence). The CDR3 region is CASSILFAVTGELFF. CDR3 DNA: TGTGCCAGTAGTATTCTTTTCGCCGTCACCGGGGAGCTGTTTTTT.

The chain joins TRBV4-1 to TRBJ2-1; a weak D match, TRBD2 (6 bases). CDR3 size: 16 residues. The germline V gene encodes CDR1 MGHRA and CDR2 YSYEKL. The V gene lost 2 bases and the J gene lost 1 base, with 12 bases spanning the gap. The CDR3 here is CASSQTTGVSYNEQFF. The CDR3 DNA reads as TGCGCCAGCAGCCAAACTACGGGGGTATCCTACAATGAGCAGTTCTTC.

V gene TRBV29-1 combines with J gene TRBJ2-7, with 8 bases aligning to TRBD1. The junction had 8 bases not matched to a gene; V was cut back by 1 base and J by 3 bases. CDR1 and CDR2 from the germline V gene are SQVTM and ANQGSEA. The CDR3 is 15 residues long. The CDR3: CSVEADRGLDYEQYF. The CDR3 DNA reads TGCAGCGTTGAAGCCGACAGGGGTTTAGACTACGAGCAGTACTTC.

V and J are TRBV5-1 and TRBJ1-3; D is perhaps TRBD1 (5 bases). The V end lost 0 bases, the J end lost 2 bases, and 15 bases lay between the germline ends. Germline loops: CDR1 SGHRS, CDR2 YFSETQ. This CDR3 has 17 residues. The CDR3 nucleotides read TGCGCCAGCAGCTTGGTCGGGGGGTCTCCAACTGGAAACACCATATATTTT. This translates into CASSLVGGSPTGNTIYF.

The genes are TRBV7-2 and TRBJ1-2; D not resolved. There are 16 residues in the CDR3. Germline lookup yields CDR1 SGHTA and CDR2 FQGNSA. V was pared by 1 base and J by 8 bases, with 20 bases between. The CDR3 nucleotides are TGTGCCAGCAGCTTAGGGCCCGTTAGTCAGGCTGGAGGCTACACCTTC. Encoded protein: CASSLGPVSQAGGYTF.

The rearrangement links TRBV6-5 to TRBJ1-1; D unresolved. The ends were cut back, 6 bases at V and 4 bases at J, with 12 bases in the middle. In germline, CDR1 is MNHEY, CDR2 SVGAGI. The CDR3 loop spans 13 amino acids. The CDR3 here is CASRLSPPTEAFF. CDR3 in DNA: TGTGCCAGCAGGTTATCCCCGCCCACTGAAGCTTTCTTT.

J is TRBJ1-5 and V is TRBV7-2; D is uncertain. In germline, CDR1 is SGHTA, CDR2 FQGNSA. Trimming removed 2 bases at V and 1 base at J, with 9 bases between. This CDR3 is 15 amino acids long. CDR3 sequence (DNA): TGTGCCAGCAGCTTAAATTCTGCCAGCAATCAGCCCCAGCATTTT. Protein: CASSLNSASNQPQHF.

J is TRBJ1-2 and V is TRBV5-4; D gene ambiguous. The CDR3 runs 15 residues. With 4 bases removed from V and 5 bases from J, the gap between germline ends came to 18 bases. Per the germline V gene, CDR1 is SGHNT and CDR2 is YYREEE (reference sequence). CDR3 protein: CASSDIGGVVYGYTF. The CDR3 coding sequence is TGTGCCAGCAGCGACATTGGTGGGGTGGTTTATGGCTACACCTTC.

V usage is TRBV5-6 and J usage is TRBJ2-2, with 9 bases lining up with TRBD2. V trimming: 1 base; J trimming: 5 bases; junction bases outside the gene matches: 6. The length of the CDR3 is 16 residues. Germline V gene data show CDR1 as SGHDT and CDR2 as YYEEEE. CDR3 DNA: TGTGCCAGCAGCTTGCCGACTAGCGGAAAGACCGGGGAGCTGTTTTTT. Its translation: CASSLPTSGKTGELFF.

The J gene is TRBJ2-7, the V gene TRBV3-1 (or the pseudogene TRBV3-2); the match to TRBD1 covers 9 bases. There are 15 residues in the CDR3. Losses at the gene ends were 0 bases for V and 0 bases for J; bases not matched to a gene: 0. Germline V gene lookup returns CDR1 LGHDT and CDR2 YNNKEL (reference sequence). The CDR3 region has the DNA TGTGCCAGCAGCCAAGAGACAGGGGGCTCCTACGAGCAGTACTTC. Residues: CASSQETGGSYEQYF.

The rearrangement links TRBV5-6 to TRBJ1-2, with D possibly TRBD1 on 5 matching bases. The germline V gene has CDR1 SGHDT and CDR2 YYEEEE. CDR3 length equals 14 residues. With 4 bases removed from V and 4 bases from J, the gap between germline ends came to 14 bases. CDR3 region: CASSPGTLGYGYTF. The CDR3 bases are TGTGCCAGCAGCCCCGGGACGCTCGGCTATGGCTACACCTTC.

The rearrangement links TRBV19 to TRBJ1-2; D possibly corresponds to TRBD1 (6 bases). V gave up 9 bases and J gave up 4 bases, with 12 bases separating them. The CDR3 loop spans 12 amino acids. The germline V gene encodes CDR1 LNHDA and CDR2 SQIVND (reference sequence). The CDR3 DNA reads TGTGCCAGCTCTACAGGGCCCTATGGCTACACCTTC. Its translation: CASSTGPYGYTF.

CDR3 sequence (DNA): TGTCGAGGGGAGGGAAACACTGAAGCTTTCTTT. This translates into CRGEGNTEAFF. The chain carries TRBV5-7 and TRBJ1-1; perhaps TRBD1 as D (5 bases). TRBV5-7 counts as an open reading frame of uncertain function. This CDR3 comprises 11 residues.

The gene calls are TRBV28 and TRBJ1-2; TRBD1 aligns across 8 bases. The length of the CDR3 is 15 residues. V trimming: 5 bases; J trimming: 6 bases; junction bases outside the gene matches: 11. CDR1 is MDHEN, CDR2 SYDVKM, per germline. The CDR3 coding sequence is TGTGCCAGCAGTGTAAGGCAGGGGGCTCACAATGGCTACACCTTC. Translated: CASSVRQGAHNGYTF.

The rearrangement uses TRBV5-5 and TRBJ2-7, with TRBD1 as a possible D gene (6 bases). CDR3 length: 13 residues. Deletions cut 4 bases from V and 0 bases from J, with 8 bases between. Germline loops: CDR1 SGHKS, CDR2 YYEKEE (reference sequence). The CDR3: CASSGDNSYEQYF. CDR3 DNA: TGTGCCAGCAGCGGGGACAACTCCTACGAGCAGTACTTC.

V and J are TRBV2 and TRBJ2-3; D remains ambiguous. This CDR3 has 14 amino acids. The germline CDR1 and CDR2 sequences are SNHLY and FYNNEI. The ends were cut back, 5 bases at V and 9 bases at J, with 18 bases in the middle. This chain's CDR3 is CASSPQPSWVTQYF. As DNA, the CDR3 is TGTGCCAGCAGTCCCCAACCGTCCTGGGTCACGCAGTATTTT.